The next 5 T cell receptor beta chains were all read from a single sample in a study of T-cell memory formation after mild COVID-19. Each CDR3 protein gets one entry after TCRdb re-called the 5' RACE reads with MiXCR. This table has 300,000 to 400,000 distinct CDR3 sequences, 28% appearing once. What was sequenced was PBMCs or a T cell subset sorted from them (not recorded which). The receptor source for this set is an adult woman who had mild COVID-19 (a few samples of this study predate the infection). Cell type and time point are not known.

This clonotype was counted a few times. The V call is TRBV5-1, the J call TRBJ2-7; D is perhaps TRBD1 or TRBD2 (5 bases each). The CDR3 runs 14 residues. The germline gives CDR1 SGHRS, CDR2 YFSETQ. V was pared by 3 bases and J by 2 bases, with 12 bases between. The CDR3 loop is CASSSGLNTYEQYF. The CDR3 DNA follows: TGCGCCAGCAGCTCGGGGCTAAACACCTACGAGCAGTACTTC.

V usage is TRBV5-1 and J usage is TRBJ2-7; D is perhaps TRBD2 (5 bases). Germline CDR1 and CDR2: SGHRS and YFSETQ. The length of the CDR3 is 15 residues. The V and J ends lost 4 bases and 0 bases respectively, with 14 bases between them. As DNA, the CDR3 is TGCGCCAGCAGCCCCGGGCGGGCGAGCTCCTACGAGCAGTACTTC. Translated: CASSPGRASSYEQYF.

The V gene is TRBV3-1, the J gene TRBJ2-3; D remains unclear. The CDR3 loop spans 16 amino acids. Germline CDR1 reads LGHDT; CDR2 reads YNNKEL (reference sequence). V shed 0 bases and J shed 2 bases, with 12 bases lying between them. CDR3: CASSQELTGYTDTQYF. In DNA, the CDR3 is TGTGCCAGCAGCCAAGAACTGACTGGGTACACAGATACGCAGTATTTT.

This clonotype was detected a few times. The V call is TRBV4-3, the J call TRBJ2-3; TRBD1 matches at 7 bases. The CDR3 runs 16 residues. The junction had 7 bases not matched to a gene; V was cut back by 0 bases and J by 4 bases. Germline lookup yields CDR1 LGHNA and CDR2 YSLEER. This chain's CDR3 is CASSQEDRSAADTQYF. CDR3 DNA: TGCGCCAGCAGCCAAGAGGACAGGTCAGCGGCAGATACGCAGTATTTT.

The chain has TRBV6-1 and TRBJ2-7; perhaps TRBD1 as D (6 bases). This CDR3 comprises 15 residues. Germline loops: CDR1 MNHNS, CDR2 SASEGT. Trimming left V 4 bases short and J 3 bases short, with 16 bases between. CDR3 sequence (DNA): TGTGCCAGCAGTGTATTACAGGGCGTCAACTACGAGCAGTACTTC. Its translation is CASSVLQGVNYEQYF.